These 6 T cell receptor beta chains came from one sample sequenced in a study of blood T cells in healthy people across ages (dated by TCRdb to between 2015 and 2016). Receptors were amplified or captured by 5' RACE. Sequencing was performed on an Illumina HiSeq 2500. A second PCR of about 7 to 12 cycles was run with a J-beta primer mix and a sample-barcoded 5' primer. TCRdb reanalyzed the raw reads on its own, using fastp at Q25 for trimming and MiXCR for clone calling, and kept in-frame beta chains. Every entry covers one CDR3 protein and lists the most common genes and DNA from its rows. Present in this sample are 600,000 to 850,000 distinct CDR3 sequences, around 46% of which were seen just once. Jointly, the top ten make up 20% to 25% of the sample. Sequencing used blood. The receptor set was obtained from a woman aged 60-75 years in good health.

The chain employs TRBV11-3 and TRBJ2-7; D uncertain. Germline lookup yields CDR1 SGHNT and CDR2 YENEEA. V lost 1 base and J lost 2, with 15 bases in between. The CDR3 consists of 16 residues. CDR3 loop: CASSLAPSRVTYEQYF. The CDR3 DNA sequence: TGTGCCAGCAGCTTAGCTCCTAGTAGGGTGACCTACGAGCAGTACTTC.

There are a few counts of this clonotype. The CDR3 DNA follows: TGTGCCAGCACCGAGACAGGGGACCCTCAAGAGACCCAGTACTTC. Amino acid sequence: CASTETGDPQETQYF. The rearrangement uses TRBV6-1 and TRBJ2-5; 8 bases align to TRBD1. The CDR3 covers 15 residues. Per the germline V gene, CDR1 is MNHNS and CDR2 is SASEGT. V dropped 7 bases and J dropped 2; count of bases not matched to a gene: 9.

This clonotype was observed at least ten times. This chain uses TRBV4-3 with TRBJ1-2; 7 nucleotides line up with TRBD1. Per germline, CDR1 LGHNA and CDR2 YSLEER. The V gene end was trimmed by 8 bases and the J gene end by 3 bases; junction bases not matched to a gene: 12. CDR3 length: 15 amino acids. The CDR3 bases are TGCGCCAGCCAAACCTACAGGGGAACCCACTATGGCTACACCTTC. Translation gives CASQTYRGTHYGYTF.

Note on this clonotype: A much bigger clone sits one base away, suggesting this may be a read error. The CDR3 coding sequence is TGTGCCAGCAGCATACGTACCGGGGCAGGCAGTGAGACCCAGTACTTC. Amino acid sequence: CASSIRTGAGSETQYF. J is TRBJ2-5 and V is TRBV5-5, with D tentatively TRBD1 or TRBD2 (5 bases each). Germline V gene data show CDR1 as SGHKS and CDR2 as YYEKEE (reference sequence). This CDR3 is built from 16 residues. With 4 bases removed from V and 5 bases from J, the gap between germline ends came to 21 bases.

This clonotype was observed a handful of times. The chain is built from TRBV5-1 and TRBJ2-3, with D possibly being TRBD2 (6 bases). V was trimmed by 4 bases and J by 1 base, leaving 22 bases between them. The CDR3 has 18 amino acids. The germline V gene encodes CDR1 SGHRS and CDR2 YFSETQ. CDR3 loop: CASSRATGATTGTDTQYF. For the CDR3, the DNA is TGCGCCAGCAGCCGAGCGACGGGAGCAACAACGGGCACAGATACGCAGTATTTT. Drawing the rest from reference TRBV5-1 and TRBJ2-3, the complete variable domain is KAGVTQTPRYLIKTRGQQVTLSCSPISGHRSVSWYQQTPGQGLQFLFEYFSETQRNKGNFPGRFSGRQFSNSRSEMNVSTLELGDSALYLCASSRATGATTGTDTQYFGPGTRLTVL.

The chain couples TRBV7-8 to TRBJ2-5; 15 nucleotides line up with TRBD2. The CDR3 is made up of 16 amino acids. Germline CDR1 SGHVS, CDR2 FQNEAQ. V lost 6 bases to trimming and J lost 2 bases; unmatched junction nucleotides: 4. CDR3 sequence reads: CASRKGTSGGQETQYF. The CDR3 DNA sequence: TGTGCCAGCAGAAAAGGGACTAGCGGGGGGCAAGAGACCCAGTACTTC.